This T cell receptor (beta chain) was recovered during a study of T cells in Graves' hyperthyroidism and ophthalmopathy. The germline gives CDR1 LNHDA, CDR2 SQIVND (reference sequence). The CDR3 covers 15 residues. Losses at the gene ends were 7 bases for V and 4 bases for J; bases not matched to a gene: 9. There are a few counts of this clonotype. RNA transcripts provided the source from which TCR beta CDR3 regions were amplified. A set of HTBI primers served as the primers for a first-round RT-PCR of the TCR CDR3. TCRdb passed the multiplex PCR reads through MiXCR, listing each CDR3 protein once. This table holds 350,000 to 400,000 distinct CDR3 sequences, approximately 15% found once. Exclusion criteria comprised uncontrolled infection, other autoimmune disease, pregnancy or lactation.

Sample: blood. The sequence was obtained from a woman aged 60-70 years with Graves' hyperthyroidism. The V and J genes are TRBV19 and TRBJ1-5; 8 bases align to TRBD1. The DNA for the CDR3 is TGTGCCAGTAAGGACAGGGTCTTCAATAATCAGCCCCAGCATTTT. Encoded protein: CASKDRVFNNQPQHF. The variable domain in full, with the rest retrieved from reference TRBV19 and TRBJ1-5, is DGGITQSPKYLFRKEGQNVTLSCEQNLNHDAMYWYRQDPGQGLRLIYYSQIVNDFQKGDIAEGYSVSREKKESFPLTVTSAQKNPTAFYLCASKDRVFNNQPQHFGDGTRLSIL.